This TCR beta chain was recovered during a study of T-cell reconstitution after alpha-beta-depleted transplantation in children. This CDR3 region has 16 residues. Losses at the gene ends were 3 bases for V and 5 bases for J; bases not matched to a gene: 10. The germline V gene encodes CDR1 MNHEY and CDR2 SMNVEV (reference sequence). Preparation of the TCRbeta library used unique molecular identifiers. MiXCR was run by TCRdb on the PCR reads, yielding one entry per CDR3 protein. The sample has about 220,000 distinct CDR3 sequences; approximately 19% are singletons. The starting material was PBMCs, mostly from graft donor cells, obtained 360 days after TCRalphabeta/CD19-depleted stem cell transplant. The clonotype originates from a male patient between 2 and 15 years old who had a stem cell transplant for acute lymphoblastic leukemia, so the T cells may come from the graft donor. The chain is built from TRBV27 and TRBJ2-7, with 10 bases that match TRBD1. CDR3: CASSFLTGTGVDEQYF. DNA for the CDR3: TGTGCCAGCAGTTTTCTTACCGGGACAGGGGTCGACGAGCAGTACTTC.